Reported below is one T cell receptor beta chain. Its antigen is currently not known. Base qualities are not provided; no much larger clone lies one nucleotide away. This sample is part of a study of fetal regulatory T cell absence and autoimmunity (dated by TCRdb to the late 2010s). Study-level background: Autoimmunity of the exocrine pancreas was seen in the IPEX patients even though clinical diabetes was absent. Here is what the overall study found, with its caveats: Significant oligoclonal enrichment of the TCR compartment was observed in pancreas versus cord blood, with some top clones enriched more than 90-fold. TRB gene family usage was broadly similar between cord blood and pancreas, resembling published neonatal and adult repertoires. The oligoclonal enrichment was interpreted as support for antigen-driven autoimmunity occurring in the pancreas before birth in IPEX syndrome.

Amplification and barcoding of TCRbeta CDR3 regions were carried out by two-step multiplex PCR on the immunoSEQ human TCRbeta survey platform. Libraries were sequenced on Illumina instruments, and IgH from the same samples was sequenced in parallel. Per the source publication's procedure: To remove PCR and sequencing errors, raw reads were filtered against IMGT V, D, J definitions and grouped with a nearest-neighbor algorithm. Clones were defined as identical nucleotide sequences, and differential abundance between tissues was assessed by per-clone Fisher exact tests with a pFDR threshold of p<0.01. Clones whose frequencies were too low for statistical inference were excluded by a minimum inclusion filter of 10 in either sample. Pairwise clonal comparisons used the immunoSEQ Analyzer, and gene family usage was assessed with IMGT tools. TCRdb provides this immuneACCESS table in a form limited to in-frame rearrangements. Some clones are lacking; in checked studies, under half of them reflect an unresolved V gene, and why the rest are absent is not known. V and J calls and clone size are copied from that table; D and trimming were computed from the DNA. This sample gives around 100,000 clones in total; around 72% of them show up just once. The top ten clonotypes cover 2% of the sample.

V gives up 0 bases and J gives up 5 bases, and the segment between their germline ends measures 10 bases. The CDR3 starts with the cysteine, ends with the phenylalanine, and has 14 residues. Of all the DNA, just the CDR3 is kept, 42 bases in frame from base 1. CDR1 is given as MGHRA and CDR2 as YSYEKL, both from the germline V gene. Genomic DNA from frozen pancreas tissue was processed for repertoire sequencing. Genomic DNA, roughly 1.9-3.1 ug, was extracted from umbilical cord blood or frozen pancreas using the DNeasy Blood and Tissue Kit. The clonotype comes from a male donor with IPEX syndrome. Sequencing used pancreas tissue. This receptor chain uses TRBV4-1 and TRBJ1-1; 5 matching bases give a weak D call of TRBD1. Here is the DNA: TGCGCCAGCAGCCAAGACAAGGGGAATACTGAAGCTTTCTTT. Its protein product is CASSQDKGNTEAFF.